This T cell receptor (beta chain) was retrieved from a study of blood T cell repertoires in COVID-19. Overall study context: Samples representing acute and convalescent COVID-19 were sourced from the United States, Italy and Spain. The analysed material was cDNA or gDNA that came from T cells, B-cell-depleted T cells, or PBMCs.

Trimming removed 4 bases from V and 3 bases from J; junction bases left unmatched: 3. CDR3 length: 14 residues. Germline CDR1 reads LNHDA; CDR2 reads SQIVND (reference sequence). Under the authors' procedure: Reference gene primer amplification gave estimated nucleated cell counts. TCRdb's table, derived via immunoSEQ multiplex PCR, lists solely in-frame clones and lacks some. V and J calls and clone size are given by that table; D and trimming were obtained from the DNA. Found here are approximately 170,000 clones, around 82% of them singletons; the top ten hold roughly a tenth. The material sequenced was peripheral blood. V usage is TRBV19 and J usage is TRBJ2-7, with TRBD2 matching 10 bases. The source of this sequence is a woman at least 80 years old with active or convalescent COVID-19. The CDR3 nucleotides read TGTGCCAGTAGTAACAGCGGGAGGGGCTACGAGCAGTACTTC. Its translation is CASSNSGRGYEQYF.